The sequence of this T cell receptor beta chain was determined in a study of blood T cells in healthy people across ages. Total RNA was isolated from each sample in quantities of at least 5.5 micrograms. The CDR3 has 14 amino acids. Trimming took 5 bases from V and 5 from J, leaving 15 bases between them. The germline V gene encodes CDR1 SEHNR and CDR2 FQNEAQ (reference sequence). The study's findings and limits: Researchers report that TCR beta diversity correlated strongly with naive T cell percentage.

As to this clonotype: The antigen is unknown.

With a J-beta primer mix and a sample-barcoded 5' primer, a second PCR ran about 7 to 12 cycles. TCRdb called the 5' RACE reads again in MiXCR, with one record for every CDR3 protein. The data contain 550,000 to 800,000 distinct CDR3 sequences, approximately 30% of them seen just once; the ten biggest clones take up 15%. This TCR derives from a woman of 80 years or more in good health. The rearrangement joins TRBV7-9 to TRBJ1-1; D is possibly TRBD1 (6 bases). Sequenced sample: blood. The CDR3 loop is CASSDRGGWTEAFF. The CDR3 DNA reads TGTGCCAGCAGCGACCGGGGGGGCTGGACTGAAGCTTTCTTT.